This entry describes one T cell receptor (beta chain). The record originates from a study of blood T cell repertoires in COVID-19. The overall study: Both acute and convalescent COVID-19 samples were obtained from the United States, Italy and Spain. Sources were T cells, B-cell-depleted T cells, or PBMCs; the material itself was cDNA or gDNA.

As handled by the study authors: Reference gene primers were amplified, and this amplification served to estimate nucleated cell counts. Measured with immunoSEQ multiplex PCR; TCRdb has only the in-frame clones, and not every one. V and J calls and clone size come straight from that table; D and trimming were deduced from the DNA. The sample records more than 200,000 clones, 87% being singletons. Germline V CDR1 and CDR2: SEHNR, FQNEAQ (reference sequence). Trimming stripped 3 bases from V and 15 bases from J, with 14 bases between. CDR3 length equals 12 residues. Individuals drawn from around 25 US areas were about 18 to 100 years old.

The sequence derives from a woman younger than 45 with acute COVID-19. Sequencing was performed on PBMCs or T cells enriched from blood (not recorded which). This chain connects TRBV7-9 to TRBJ1-4; perhaps TRBD1 as D (5 bases). This chain's CDR3 is CASSLAGPEVFF. The CDR3 DNA follows: TGTGCCAGCAGCTTGGCGGGGCCTGAGGTGTTTTTT.